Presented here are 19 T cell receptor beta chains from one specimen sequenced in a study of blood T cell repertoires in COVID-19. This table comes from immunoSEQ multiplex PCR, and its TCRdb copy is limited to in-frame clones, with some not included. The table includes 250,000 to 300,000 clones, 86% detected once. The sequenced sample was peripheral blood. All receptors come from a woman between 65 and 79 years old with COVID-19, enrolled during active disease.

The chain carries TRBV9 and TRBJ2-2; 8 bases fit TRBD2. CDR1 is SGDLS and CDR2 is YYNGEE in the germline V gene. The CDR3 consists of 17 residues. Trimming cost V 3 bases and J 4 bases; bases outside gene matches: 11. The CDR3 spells CASSAREGLDSTGELFF. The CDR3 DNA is TGTGCCAGCAGCGCAAGGGAGGGACTAGATTCCACCGGGGAGCTGTTTTTT. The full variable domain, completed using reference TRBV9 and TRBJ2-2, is DSGVTQTPKHLITATGQRVTLRCSPRSGDLSVYWYQQSLDQGLQFLIQYYNGEERAKGNILERFSAQQFPDLHSELNLSSLELGDSALYFCASSAREGLDSTGELFFGEGSRLTVL.

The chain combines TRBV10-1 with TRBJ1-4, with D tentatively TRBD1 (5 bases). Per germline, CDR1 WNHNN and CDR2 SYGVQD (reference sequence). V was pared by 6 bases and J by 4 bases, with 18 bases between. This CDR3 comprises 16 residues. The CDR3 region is CASREGETVYNEKLFF. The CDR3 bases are TGCGCCAGCAGAGAAGGCGAGACAGTCTATAATGAAAAACTGTTTTTT.

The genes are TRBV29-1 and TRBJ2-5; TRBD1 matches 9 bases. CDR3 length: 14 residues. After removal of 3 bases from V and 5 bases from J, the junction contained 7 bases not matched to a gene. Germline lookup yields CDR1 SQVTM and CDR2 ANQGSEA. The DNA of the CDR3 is TGCAGCGTTGAGAGCCAGACAGGGGGGGAGACCCAGTACTTC. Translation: CSVESQTGGETQYF. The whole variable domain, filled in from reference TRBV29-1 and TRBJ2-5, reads SAVISQKPSRDICQRGTSLTIQCQVDSQVTMMFWYRQQPGQSLTLIATANQGSEATYESGFVIDKFPISRPNLTFSTLTVSNMSPEDSSIYLCSVESQTGGETQYFGPGTRLLVL.

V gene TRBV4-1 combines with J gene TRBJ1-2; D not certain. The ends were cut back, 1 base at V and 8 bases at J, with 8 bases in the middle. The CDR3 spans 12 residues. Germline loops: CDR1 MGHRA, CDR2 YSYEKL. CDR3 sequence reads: CASSQATGGYTF. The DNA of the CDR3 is TGCGCCAGCAGCCAAGCTACGGGGGGCTACACCTTC.

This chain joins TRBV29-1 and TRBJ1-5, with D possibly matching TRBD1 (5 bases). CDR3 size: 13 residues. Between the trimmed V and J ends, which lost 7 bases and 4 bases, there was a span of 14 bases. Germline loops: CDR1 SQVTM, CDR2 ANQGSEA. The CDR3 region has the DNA TGCAGCGCCATGACAGATCGAAATCAGCCCCAGCATTTT. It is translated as CSAMTDRNQPQHF.

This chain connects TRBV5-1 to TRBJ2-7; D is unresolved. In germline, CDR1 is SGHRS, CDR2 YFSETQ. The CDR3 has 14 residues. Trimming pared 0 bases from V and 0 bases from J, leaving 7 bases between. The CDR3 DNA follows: TGCGCCAGCAGCTTGGCCCTAAGCTCCTACGAGCAGTACTTC. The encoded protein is CASSLALSSYEQYF.

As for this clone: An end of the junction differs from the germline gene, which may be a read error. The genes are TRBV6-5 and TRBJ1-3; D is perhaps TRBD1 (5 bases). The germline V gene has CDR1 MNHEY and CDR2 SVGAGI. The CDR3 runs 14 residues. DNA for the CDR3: TGTGCCAGCAGTTGGGGACTTTCTGGGAACACCATATATTTT. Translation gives CASSWGLSGNTIYF.

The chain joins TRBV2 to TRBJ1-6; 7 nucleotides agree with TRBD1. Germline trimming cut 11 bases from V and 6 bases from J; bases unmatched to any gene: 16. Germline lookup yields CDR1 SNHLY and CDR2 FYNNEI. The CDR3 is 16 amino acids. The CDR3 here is CASKGGQTGTNSPLHF. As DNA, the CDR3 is TGTGCCTCCAAAGGGGGGCAGACAGGGACTAATTCACCCCTCCACTTT.

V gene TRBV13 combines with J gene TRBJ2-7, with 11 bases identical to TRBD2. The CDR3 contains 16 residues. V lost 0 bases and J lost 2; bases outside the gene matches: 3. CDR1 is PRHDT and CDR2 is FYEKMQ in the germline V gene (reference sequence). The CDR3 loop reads CASSLGRLAGTYEQYF. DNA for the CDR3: TGTGCCAGCAGCTTAGGCCGACTAGCGGGGACCTACGAGCAGTACTTC. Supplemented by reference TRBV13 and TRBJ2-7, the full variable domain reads AAGVIQSPRHLIKEKRETATLKCYPIPRHDTVYWYQQGPGQDPQFLISFYEKMQSDKGSIPDRFSAQQFSDYHSELNMSSLELGDSALYFCASSLGRLAGTYEQYFGPGTRLTVT.

The chain's CDR3 is CASSQEDGQGRDTQYF. In DNA form, the CDR3 reads TGCGCCAGCAGCCAAGAAGACGGACAGGGGAGAGATACGCAGTATTTT. This chain uses TRBV4-3 with TRBJ2-3; 9 bases match TRBD1. Germline values: CDR1 LGHNA, CDR2 YSLEER. V dropped 0 bases and J dropped 5; count of bases not matched to a gene: 6. The CDR3 contains 16 residues.

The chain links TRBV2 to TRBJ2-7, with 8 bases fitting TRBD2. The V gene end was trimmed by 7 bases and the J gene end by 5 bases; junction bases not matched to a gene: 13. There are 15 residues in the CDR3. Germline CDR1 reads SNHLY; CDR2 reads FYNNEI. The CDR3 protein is CASKYTAGEVDEQYF. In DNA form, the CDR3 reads TGTGCCAGCAAGTATACAGCGGGGGAGGTTGACGAGCAGTACTTC. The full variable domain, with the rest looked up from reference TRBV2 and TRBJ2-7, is EPEVTQTPSHQVTQMGQEVILRCVPISNHLYFYWYRQILGQKVEFLVSFYNNEISEKSEIFDDQFSVERPDGSNFTLKIRSTKLEDSAMYFCASKYTAGEVDEQYFGPGTRLTVT.

CDR3 residues: CASSVAPGPEAFF. The CDR3 coding sequence is TGTGCCAGCAGCGTAGCGCCAGGGCCAGAAGCTTTCTTT. This chain joins TRBV9 and TRBJ1-1; D may be TRBD1 (5 bases). CDR3 size: 13 residues. Germline loops: CDR1 SGDLS, CDR2 YYNGEE. The germline V and J ends were trimmed by 0 bases and 8 bases, with 11 bases remaining between them.

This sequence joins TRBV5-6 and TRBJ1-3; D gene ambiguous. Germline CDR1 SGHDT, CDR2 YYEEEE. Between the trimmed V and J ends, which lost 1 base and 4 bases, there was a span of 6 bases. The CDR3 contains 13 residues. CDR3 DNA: TGTGCCAGCAGCTTGAACTCCGGAAACACCATATATTTT. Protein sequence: CASSLNSGNTIYF.

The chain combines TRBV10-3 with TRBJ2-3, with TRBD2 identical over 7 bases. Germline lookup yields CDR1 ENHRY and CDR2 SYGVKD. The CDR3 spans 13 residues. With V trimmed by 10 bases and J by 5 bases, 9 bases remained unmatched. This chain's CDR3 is CATASGDEDTQYF. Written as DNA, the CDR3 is TGTGCCACAGCAAGCGGGGATGAAGATACGCAGTATTTT.

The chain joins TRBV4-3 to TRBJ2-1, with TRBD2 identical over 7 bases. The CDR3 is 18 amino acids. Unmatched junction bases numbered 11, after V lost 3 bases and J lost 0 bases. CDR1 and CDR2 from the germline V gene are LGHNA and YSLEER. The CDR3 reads CASSHRIGGSSSYNEQFF. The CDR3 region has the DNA TGCGCCAGCAGCCACAGAATCGGGGGGTCTAGCTCCTACAATGAGCAGTTCTTC.

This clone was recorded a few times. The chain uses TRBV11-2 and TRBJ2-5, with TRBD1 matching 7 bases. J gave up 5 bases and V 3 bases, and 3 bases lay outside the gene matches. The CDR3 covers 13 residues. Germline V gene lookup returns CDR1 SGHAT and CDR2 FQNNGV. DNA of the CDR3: TGTGCCAGCAGCTTTTTACAGGGGGAGACCCAGTACTTC. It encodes CASSFLQGETQYF.

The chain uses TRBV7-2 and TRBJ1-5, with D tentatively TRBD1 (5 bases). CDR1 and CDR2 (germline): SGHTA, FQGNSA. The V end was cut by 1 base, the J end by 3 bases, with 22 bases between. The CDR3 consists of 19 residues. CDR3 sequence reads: CASSLVRPLGHRPNQPQHF. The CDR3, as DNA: TGTGCCAGCAGCTTAGTACGACCCCTCGGGCACAGGCCCAATCAGCCCCAGCATTTT.

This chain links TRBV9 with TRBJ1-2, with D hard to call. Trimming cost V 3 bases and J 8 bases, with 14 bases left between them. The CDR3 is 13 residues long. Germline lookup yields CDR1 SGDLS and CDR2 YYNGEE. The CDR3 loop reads CASSEEAVSGYTF. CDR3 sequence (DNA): TGTGCCAGCAGCGAAGAGGCCGTTTCGGGCTACACCTTC.

The CDR3 sequence is CASSIWTGGGEKLFF. CDR3 nucleotide sequence: TGTGCCAGTAGTATTTGGACAGGGGGAGGTGAAAAACTGTTTTTT. The V gene is TRBV19, the J gene TRBJ1-4; 10 bases are shared with TRBD1. From germline, CDR1 is LNHDA and CDR2 SQIVND (reference sequence). The CDR3 is 15 residues long. The V gene end was trimmed by 3 bases and the J gene end by 7 bases; junction bases not matched to a gene: 5. Using reference TRBV19 and TRBJ1-4 for the parts outside the CDR3, the full variable domain is DGGITQSPKYLFRKEGQNVTLSCEQNLNHDAMYWYRQDPGQGLRLIYYSQIVNDFQKGDIAEGYSVSREKKESFPLTVTSAQKNPTAFYLCASSIWTGGGEKLFFGSGTQLSVL.